Each of the 20 T cell receptor beta chains below was sequenced from the same sample in a study of long-term antiretroviral therapy in people with HIV. It was version v3.0 of the immunoSEQ assay that was run at survey level. The table came from immunoSEQ multiplex PCR; TCRdb's copy has only in-frame clones and leaves some out. The sample shows approximately 17,000 clones, nearly 80% of them seen only once. Sequences were derived from unsorted PBMCs, sampled 3.2 years after starting antiretroviral therapy. The source is a woman aged 40 to 55 with HIV.

The chain is built from TRBV5-6 and TRBJ2-7; a possible D gene is TRBD1 (5 bases). The V end was cut by 0 bases, the J end by 2 bases, with 9 bases between. The CDR3 is 14 residues long. From germline, CDR1 is SGHDT and CDR2 YYEEEE. CDR3 region: CASSLVGVPYEQYF. The CDR3 nucleotides are TGTGCCAGCAGCTTGGTAGGGGTTCCCTACGAGCAGTACTTC. The variable domain in full, with the rest retrieved from reference TRBV5-6 and TRBJ2-7, is DAGVTQSPTHLIKTRGQQVTLRCSPKSGHDTVSWYQQALGQGPQFIFQYYEEEERQRGNFPDRFSGHQFPNYSSELNVNALLLGDSALYLCASSLVGVPYEQYFGPGTRLTVT.

The gene calls are TRBV7-9 and TRBJ2-1; unclear D gene. This CDR3 contains 12 residues. Looked up from germline, CDR1 is SEHNR and CDR2 is FQNEAQ (reference sequence). V shed 1 base and J shed 6 bases, with 4 bases lying between them. The CDR3 DNA reads as TGTGCCAGCAGCTTAGTCCTCAATGAGCAGTTCTTC. Residues: CASSLVLNEQFF.

The rearrangement uses TRBV5-1 and TRBJ2-3, with D uncertain. The CDR3 covers 13 residues. Trimming pared 2 bases from V and 1 base from J, leaving 5 bases between. Germline lookup yields CDR1 SGHRS and CDR2 YFSETQ. The DNA of the CDR3 is TGCGCCAGCAGCTTTGGGGGCACAGATACGCAGTATTTT. The encoded protein is CASSFGGTDTQYF.

The V call is TRBV5-6, the J call TRBJ2-7, with no clear D. V dropped 0 bases and J dropped 3 bases, with 4 bases sitting between them. In germline, CDR1 is SGHDT, CDR2 YYEEEE. CDR3 size: 12 residues. This CDR3 is CASSLDNYEQYF. Here the CDR3 DNA reads TGTGCCAGCAGCTTGGACAACTACGAGCAGTACTTC.

This chain joins TRBV5-4 and TRBJ2-2; 8 bases fit TRBD2. This CDR3 spans 15 amino acids. Germline CDR1 and CDR2: SGHNT and YYREEE (reference sequence). Trimming took 9 bases from V and 6 from J; bases not matched to a gene: 13. CDR3 nucleotides: TGTGCCATCACAGATGGACTAGCAATAGCCGGGGAGCTGTTTTTT. It codes for CAITDGLAIAGELFF.

V gene TRBV7-9 combines with J gene TRBJ2-6; D may be TRBD1 (6 bases). The V end lost 5 bases, the J end lost 0 bases, and 11 bases lay between the germline ends. This CDR3 region has 16 residues. Germline V gives CDR1 SEHNR, CDR2 FQNEAQ (reference sequence). CDR3 residues: CASSRSGASGANVLTF. The CDR3 region has the DNA TGTGCCAGCAGCCGGTCAGGGGCCTCTGGGGCCAACGTCCTGACTTTC.

The chain links TRBV18 to TRBJ1-4; possibly TRBD1 for D (5 bases). V dropped 0 bases and J dropped 8 bases, with 16 bases sitting between them. CDR3 length equals 16 residues. Germline CDR1 KGHSH, CDR2 LQKENI. The DNA of the CDR3 is TGTGCCAGCTCACCACCCAATCACGGGGGTGGAGAAAAACTGTTTTTT. Its translation is CASSPPNHGGGEKLFF. Full variable domain (missing parts from reference TRBV18 and TRBJ1-4): NAGVMQNPRHLVRRRGQEARLRCSPMKGHSHVYWYRQLPEEGLKFMVYLQKENIIDESGMPKERFSAEFPKEGPSILRIQQVVRGDSAAYFCASSPPNHGGGEKLFFGSGTQLSVL.

The chain is built from TRBV29-1 and TRBJ1-2; D is unclear. Germline-derived CDR1 and CDR2 are SQVTM and ANQGSEA. The CDR3 is made up of 8 amino acids. In DNA, the CDR3 is TGCAGGGCCGGTGACTACACCTTC. It is translated as CRAGDYTF.

The V gene is TRBV30, the J gene TRBJ2-7; 10 bases map to TRBD2. This CDR3 spans 14 amino acids. The V gene's germline CDR1 is GTSNPN and CDR2 SVGIG (reference sequence). V gave up 4 bases and J gave up 0 bases; unmatched junction bases: 3. The CDR3 region is CAWKLAGFSYEQYF. CDR3 in DNA: TGTGCCTGGAAACTAGCGGGGTTCTCCTACGAGCAGTACTTC.

This clone was detected only once. The chain links TRBV6-6 to TRBJ1-4; 7 nucleotides line up with TRBD1. Germline CDR1 MNHNY, CDR2 SVGAGI (reference sequence). V lost 4 bases to trimming and J lost 7 bases; unmatched junction nucleotides: 12. The CDR3 is made up of 16 amino acids. The DNA of the CDR3 is TGTGCCAGCAGTTTCTCGGTCGACAGGGAGTTTGAAAAACTGTTTTTT. Protein: CASSFSVDREFEKLFF.

The rearrangement joins TRBV6-5 to TRBJ1-5; the match to TRBD1 covers 8 bases. After removal of 6 bases from V and 4 bases from J, the junction contained 8 bases not matched to a gene. The CDR3 totals 15 residues. CDR1 is MNHEY and CDR2 is SVGAGI in the germline V gene. As DNA, the CDR3 is TGTGCCAGCAGGCTGACAGGGGCCGGGAATCAGCCCCAGCATTTT. The encoded protein is CASRLTGAGNQPQHF.

V and J are TRBV30 and TRBJ2-5, with a weak D call TRBD2 (6 bases). The CDR3 is made up of 13 amino acids. Trimming shortened V by 0 bases and J by 5 bases, and 10 bases separated the two germline ends. CDR1 is GTSNPN, CDR2 SVGIG, per germline (reference sequence). The CDR3 DNA is TGTGCCTGGAGTGTCGGGGCGGGGGAGACCCAGTACTTC. Residues: CAWSVGAGETQYF.

V gene TRBV12-5 combines with J gene TRBJ2-1; weak D call: TRBD2 (5 bases). This CDR3 region has 17 residues. The V end lost 2 bases, the J end lost 0 bases, and 14 bases lay between the germline ends. The germline CDR1 and CDR2 sequences are LGHNT and FRNRAP. The CDR3 DNA reads TGTGCTAGTGGTTTGCTCCCGGACTCGAGCTCCTACAATGAGCAGTTCTTC. Its protein product is CASGLLPDSSSYNEQFF.

This sequence joins TRBV5-4 and TRBJ1-1; D ambiguous. CDR1 is SGHNT and CDR2 is YYREEE in the germline V gene (reference sequence). V lost 2 bases and J 1 base, leaving 15 bases between the germline ends. The CDR3 is 16 amino acids. CDR3 bases: TGTGCCAGCAGCTTAGATGGACGGCTCCGGAACACTGAAGCTTTCTTT. It codes for CASSLDGRLRNTEAFF.

The J gene is TRBJ1-3, the V gene TRBV12-5; D not certain. The germline V gene has CDR1 LGHNT and CDR2 FRNRAP. The CDR3 has 16 residues. The germline V and J ends were trimmed by 2 bases and 0 bases, with 11 bases remaining between them. The CDR3, as DNA: TGTGCTAGTGGTTTGTCTATGTCGAGCTCTGGAAACACCATATATTTT. Its translation is CASGLSMSSSGNTIYF.

V is TRBV2 and J is TRBJ1-4, with unresolved D. The CDR3 runs 14 residues. Germline values: CDR1 SNHLY, CDR2 FYNNEI. V lost 3 bases, J lost 5 bases, and 10 bases lay in between. Written as DNA, the CDR3 is TGTGCCAGCAGTGACGGCCAATCCAATGAAAAACTGTTTTTT. It is translated as CASSDGQSNEKLFF.

This clone turned up a few times. This chain joins TRBV29-1 and TRBJ2-2; D is unclear. The V end was cut by 6 bases, the J end by 1 base, with 6 bases between. The germline V gene encodes CDR1 SQVTM and CDR2 ANQGSEA. This CDR3 spans 12 amino acids. The CDR3 region has the DNA TGCAGCGTGGCCGGGAACACCGGGGAGCTGTTTTTT. As protein: CSVAGNTGELFF.

CDR3 loop: CASGLVLGQGGETQYF. For the CDR3, the DNA is TGTGCTAGTGGTTTGGTATTAGGACAGGGGGGTGAGACCCAGTACTTC. The rearrangement links TRBV12-5 to TRBJ2-5; 10 positions agree with TRBD1. CDR1 is LGHNT, CDR2 FRNRAP, per germline. The CDR3 runs to 16 residues. Trimming at V came to 0 bases and at J to 5 bases, leaving 6 bases not matched to a gene.

The rearrangement uses TRBV5-6 and TRBJ2-7; TRBD2 aligns across 9 bases. The CDR3 has 13 residues. V shed 3 bases, J shed 9 bases, and the junction held 7 bases outside the gene matches. Looked up from germline, CDR1 is SGHDT and CDR2 is YYEEEE. The CDR3 region is CASSSPGGGGQYF. The CDR3 DNA is TGTGCCAGCAGCTCCCCGGGCGGGGGGGGGCAGTACTTC.

The chain joins TRBV19 to TRBJ2-7; TRBD1 is a possible D gene (5 bases). This CDR3 is built from 15 residues. V lost 2 bases and J lost 2, with 13 bases in between. Germline V lookup: CDR1 LNHDA, CDR2 SQIVND (reference sequence). This chain's CDR3 is CASSISPQGTYEQYF. DNA of the CDR3: TGTGCCAGTAGTATATCCCCCCAGGGAACCTACGAGCAGTACTTC.